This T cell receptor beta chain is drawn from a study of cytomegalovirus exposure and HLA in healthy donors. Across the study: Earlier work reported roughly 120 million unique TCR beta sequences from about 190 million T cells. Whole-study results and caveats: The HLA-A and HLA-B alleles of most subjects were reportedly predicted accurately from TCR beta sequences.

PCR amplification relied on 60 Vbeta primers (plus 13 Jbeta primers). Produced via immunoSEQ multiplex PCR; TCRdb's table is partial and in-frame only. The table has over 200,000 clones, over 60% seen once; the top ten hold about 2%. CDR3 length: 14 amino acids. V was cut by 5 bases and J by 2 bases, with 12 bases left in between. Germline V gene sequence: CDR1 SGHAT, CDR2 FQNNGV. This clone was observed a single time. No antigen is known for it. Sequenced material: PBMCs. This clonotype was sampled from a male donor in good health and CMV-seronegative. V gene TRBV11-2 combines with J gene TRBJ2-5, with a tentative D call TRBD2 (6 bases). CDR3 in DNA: TGTGCCAGCAGCGGCGGGGACGCGCAAGAGACCCAGTACTTC. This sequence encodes CASSGGDAQETQYF.